One and the same sample provided the 5 T cell receptor beta chains below, sequenced in a study of blood T cell repertoires in COVID-19. Measured with immunoSEQ multiplex PCR; TCRdb has only the in-frame clones, and not every one. Here the sample spans 100,000 or so clones, 85% being singletons. Sequencing input: peripheral blood. These receptors were collected from a man between 50 and 59 years old with acute or convalescent COVID-19.

The chain joins TRBV6-5 to TRBJ1-2; D not certain. The CDR3 consists of 11 residues. Trimming removed 5 bases from V and 7 bases from J, with 8 bases in between. Germline CDR1 MNHEY, CDR2 SVGAGI. CDR3 loop: CASSPGGGYTF. The CDR3 DNA is TGTGCCAGCAGTCCCGGTGGTGGCTACACCTTC.

The chain has TRBV28 and TRBJ2-7; 9 positions match TRBD1. This CDR3 is built from 18 residues. V dropped 3 bases and J dropped 3; count of bases not matched to a gene: 15. Germline-derived CDR1 and CDR2 are MDHEN and SYDVKM. The CDR3 sequence: CASSFRQGGRTRLYEQYF. CDR3 nucleotide sequence: TGTGCCAGCAGTTTCAGACAGGGGGGCAGGACTCGGCTCTACGAGCAGTACTTC.

The chain joins TRBV18 to TRBJ2-2; 10 bases line up with TRBD2. The CDR3 is 17 residues long. Losses at the gene ends were 3 bases for V and 1 base for J; bases not matched to a gene: 5. Germline CDR1 reads KGHSH; CDR2 reads LQKENI. This CDR3 reads CASSPLIAGGNTGELFF. CDR3 DNA sequence: TGTGCCAGCTCACCGCTGATAGCGGGAGGGAACACCGGGGAGCTGTTTTTT.

The chain joins TRBV11-1 to TRBJ2-5; 12 nucleotides align to TRBD2. CDR3 length equals 14 residues. CDR1 and CDR2 from the germline V gene are SGHAT and FQDESV (reference sequence). The J segment lost 5 bases and the V segment lost 4 bases, leaving 2 bases of the junction unmatched. DNA of the CDR3: TGTGCCAGCAGCTCAGGGACTAGCGGGGAGACCCAGTACTTC. This sequence encodes CASSSGTSGETQYF.

V is TRBV21-1 and J is TRBJ2-2; no DNA check was done on the table's D call, TRBD2. TRBV21-1 is reported as a pseudogene. The CDR3 totals 22 residues. In DNA form, the CDR3 reads TGTGCCAGCAGCAAGCATACGGTTAAGACTAGCCCCCAGAGGGGCGACACCGGGGAGCTGTTTTTT. Residues: CASSKHTVKTSPQRGDTGELFF.